Listed here are 32 T cell receptor beta chains from one sample, sequenced in a study of blood T cell repertoires in COVID-19. Libraries were prepared by immunoSEQ multiplex PCR; TCRdb keeps only in-frame clonotypes and omits some of them. The sample holds more than 80,000 clones, about 70% seen once. The sample comprised peripheral blood. These receptors were obtained from a woman older than 75 with active or convalescent COVID-19.

This clone is a singleton in its sample. The chain uses TRBV3-1 (or the pseudogene TRBV3-2) and TRBJ2-7, with TRBD1 as a possible D gene (5 bases). The CDR3 length is 13 residues. V was clipped by 5 bases and J by 3 bases, with 11 bases between them. CDR1 is LGHDT and CDR2 is YNNKEL in the germline V gene (reference sequence). CDR3 DNA sequence: TGTGCCAGCAGCTTGGGGCCGATCTACGAGCAGTACTTC. The encoded protein is CASSLGPIYEQYF.

The chain has TRBV5-6 and TRBJ1-4; maybe TRBD1 (5 bases). Germline V gives CDR1 SGHDT, CDR2 YYEEEE. This CDR3 has 12 residues. Trimming pared 4 bases from V and 7 bases from J, leaving 8 bases between. The CDR3 DNA follows: TGTGCCAGCAGCCTCCAGGGTGAAAAACTGTTTTTT. It codes for CASSLQGEKLFF.

This clone was seen just once. V gene TRBV11-2 combines with J gene TRBJ1-2, with 10 bases aligning to TRBD1. V shed 5 bases, J shed 14 bases, and the junction held 14 bases outside the gene matches. The CDR3 runs to 14 residues. Germline CDR1 SGHAT, CDR2 FQNNGV. CDR3 nucleotide sequence: TGTGCCAGCAGCCCCGGGACAGGGGTTCCCCGGCGTACCTTC. Its translation: CASSPGTGVPRRTF.

This clone appeared a few times. V is TRBV19 and J is TRBJ1-5, with D possibly TRBD1 on 5 matching bases. The length of the CDR3 is 14 residues. Trimming removed 5 bases from V and 1 base from J, with 9 bases in between. Germline CDR1 and CDR2: LNHDA and SQIVND (reference sequence). The CDR3 region is CASSGARSNQPQHF. CDR3 nucleotide sequence: TGTGCCAGTAGTGGGGCCAGAAGCAATCAGCCCCAGCATTTT.

This rearrangement joins TRBV28 to TRBJ2-3; 12 nucleotides match TRBD2. The J segment lost 1 base and the V segment lost 4 bases, leaving 6 bases of the junction unmatched. CDR3 length: 17 residues. The germline CDR1 and CDR2 sequences are MDHEN and SYDVKM. The CDR3 DNA follows: TGTGCCAGCAGTTGGGCCCGACTAGCGGGGGGCACAGATACGCAGTATTTT. Its protein is CASSWARLAGGTDTQYF.

CDR3 residues: CASSPAGANVLTF. CDR3 DNA: TGTGCCAGCAGTCCCGCTGGGGCCAACGTCCTGACTTTC. V is TRBV27 and J is TRBJ2-6; no clear D. CDR1 and CDR2 (germline): MNHEY, SMNVEV (reference sequence). The CDR3 is made up of 13 amino acids. The V end lost 5 bases, the J end lost 2 bases, and 4 bases lay between the germline ends.

This rearrangement joins TRBV6-5 to TRBJ2-7; TRBD1 might be the D (6 bases). This CDR3 region has 12 residues. Trimming left V 6 bases short and J 4 bases short, with 10 bases between. Per the germline V gene, CDR1 is MNHEY and CDR2 is SVGAGI. The CDR3 DNA follows: TGTGCCAGCAGCTTAACAGGGTACGAGCAGTACTTC. It is translated as CASSLTGYEQYF.

The genes are TRBV19 and TRBJ2-2; D perhaps matches TRBD1 (6 bases). Trimming removed 1 base at V and 3 bases at J, with 18 bases between. The CDR3 loop spans 18 amino acids. Germline V gives CDR1 LNHDA, CDR2 SQIVND (reference sequence). DNA for the CDR3: TGTGCCAGTAGTATAGCATCGGGGACACCGTGGGACACCGGGGAGCTGTTTTTT. Encoded protein: CASSIASGTPWDTGELFF.

The chain uses TRBV7-5 and TRBJ2-7; the D segment call TRBD2 is taken from the table without a DNA check. TRBV7-5 is a recognized pseudogene. This CDR3 is built from 18 residues. The CDR3 nucleotides read TGTGCCAGAAGCCATACCCACATCAAAACTAGCGGGGCTTCCCGGGGGTACTTC. It codes for CARSHTHIKTSGASRGYF.

The chain is built from TRBV30 and TRBJ1-2, with 10 positions matching TRBD1. After removal of 5 bases from V and 6 bases from J, the junction contained 3 bases not matched to a gene. The CDR3 loop spans 12 amino acids. The germline gives CDR1 GTSNPN, CDR2 SVGIG (reference sequence). CDR3 nucleotides: TGTGCCTGGGAGACAGGGGGCGATGGCTACACCTTC. This encodes CAWETGGDGYTF.

The V gene is TRBV14, the J gene TRBJ1-2; the match to TRBD1 covers 7 bases. Trimming at V came to 1 base and at J to 5 bases, leaving 13 bases not matched to a gene. Germline assignment: CDR1 SGHDN and CDR2 FVKESK. The CDR3 has 17 residues. Here the CDR3 DNA reads TGTGCCAGCAGCCAAGTACAGGGGCCACCACCCCCTTATGGCTACACCTTC. Translating it yields CASSQVQGPPPPYGYTF. The variable domain in full, completed from reference TRBV14 and TRBJ1-2, reads EAGVTQFPSHSVIEKGQTVTLRCDPISGHDNLYWYRRVMGKEIKFLLHFVKESKQDESGMPNNRFLAERTGGTYSTLKVQPAELEDSGVYFCASSQVQGPPPPYGYTFGSGTRLTVV.

In this sample, this clone turned up once. The rearrangement joins TRBV7-2 to TRBJ1-6; weak D call: TRBD1 (5 bases). The CDR3 sequence is 16 residues long. Trimming left V 1 base short and J 9 bases short, with 16 bases between. CDR1 and CDR2 from the germline V gene are SGHTA and FQGNSA. This chain's CDR3 is CASSLGGTGGGSPLHF. The CDR3 nucleotides read TGTGCCAGCAGCTTAGGGGGGACGGGGGGAGGTTCACCCCTCCACTTT.

CDR3: CASSFLPAGSPLHF. CDR3 DNA: TGTGCCAGCAGCTTCTTACCGGCGGGTTCACCCCTCCACTTT. V usage is TRBV5-5 and J usage is TRBJ1-6, with D uncertain. V shed 2 bases and J shed 9 bases, with 12 bases lying between them. This CDR3 contains 14 residues. Per the germline V gene, CDR1 is SGHKS and CDR2 is YYEKEE (reference sequence).

The V gene is TRBV6-1, the J gene TRBJ1-6; TRBD1 matches at 8 bases. Germline loops: CDR1 MNHNS, CDR2 SASEGT. Trimming took 2 bases from V and 5 from J; bases not matched to a gene: 5. The CDR3 runs to 16 residues. The CDR3 bases are TGTGCCAGCAGTGAACAGTACAGGGGGGATAATTCACCCCTCCACTTT. Translating gives CASSEQYRGDNSPLHF.

The rearrangement joins TRBV5-1 to TRBJ1-2, with 7 bases fitting TRBD1. There are 10 residues in the CDR3. CDR1 SGHRS and CDR2 YFSETQ come from the germline V gene. Trimming at V came to 6 bases and at J to 10 bases, leaving 3 bases not matched to a gene. The CDR3 is CASTDRDYTF. CDR3 sequence (DNA): TGCGCCAGCACAGACAGGGACTACACCTTC.

CDR3 sequence (DNA): TGTGCCAGCAGCGGTAGCGGGGGGGCCGGGGAGCTGTTTTTT. Its translation: CASSGSGGAGELFF. The genes are TRBV6-5 and TRBJ2-2, with 11 positions matching TRBD2. The CDR3 contains 14 residues. V shed 6 bases, J shed 6 bases, and the junction held 3 bases outside the gene matches. Germline CDR1 reads MNHEY; CDR2 reads SVGAGI.

The J gene is TRBJ1-3, the V gene TRBV5-1; 7 bases are a match to TRBD1. In germline, CDR1 is SGHRS, CDR2 YFSETQ. V lost 0 bases and J lost 3; bases outside the gene matches: 3. This CDR3 has 15 residues. The CDR3 loop reads CASSLERDSGNTIYF. CDR3 sequence (DNA): TGCGCCAGCAGCTTGGAAAGGGACAGTGGAAACACCATATATTTT.

CDR3 loop: CASSHHTGTASGGYTF. In nucleotides, the CDR3 is TGTGCCAGCAGCCACCACACCGGGACAGCGTCAGGTGGCTACACCTTC. The chain employs TRBV7-2 and TRBJ1-2, with 7 nucleotides matching TRBD1. The CDR3 runs 16 residues. CDR1 is SGHTA, CDR2 FQGNSA, per germline. The ends lost 5 bases at V and 7 bases at J; junction bases unmatched: 16.

The chain links TRBV7-9 to TRBJ1-2, with TRBD1 matching 8 bases. Germline lookup yields CDR1 SEHNR and CDR2 FQNEAQ (reference sequence). The CDR3 totals 17 residues. V gave up 6 bases and J gave up 1 base; unmatched junction bases: 13. This CDR3 reads CASREFGQGLINYGYTF. The CDR3 DNA sequence: TGTGCCAGCAGGGAGTTTGGACAGGGTCTTATTAACTATGGCTACACCTTC.

V gene TRBV4-1 combines with J gene TRBJ1-5; TRBD1 might be the D (6 bases). This CDR3 is built from 15 residues. V was shortened by 0 bases and J by 6 bases, with 12 bases between the two germline ends. The germline V gene encodes CDR1 MGHRA and CDR2 YSYEKL. CDR3 sequence: CASSQEQGKGQPQHF. For the CDR3, the DNA is TGCGCCAGCAGCCAAGAACAGGGAAAGGGTCAGCCCCAGCATTTT.

This rearrangement joins TRBV6-2 or TRBV6-3 to TRBJ1-6; TRBD1 matches 9 bases. Germline loops: CDR1 MNHEY, CDR2 SVGEGT. This CDR3 is 18 amino acids long. The trim removed 2 bases at V and 5 bases at J, leaving 10 bases unmatched. The CDR3 DNA follows: TGTGCCAGCAGTTACCCCTCGGGACAGGGAGCTGATAATTCACCCCTCCACTTT. Translating gives CASSYPSGQGADNSPLHF.

The chain couples TRBV10-3 to TRBJ2-6; 10 bases are shared with TRBD2. This CDR3 spans 19 amino acids. Germline V gene data show CDR1 as ENHRY and CDR2 as SYGVKD. V lost 3 bases to trimming and J lost 1 base; unmatched junction nucleotides: 9. The CDR3, as DNA: TGTGCCATCAGTGATACTAGCGGGGTGACAGGTTCTGGGGCCAACGTCCTGACTTTC. Translating it yields CAISDTSGVTGSGANVLTF.

The chain recombines TRBV5-4 with TRBJ1-1; 8 nucleotides line up with TRBD1. The CDR3 is made up of 15 amino acids. Per the germline V gene, CDR1 is SGHNT and CDR2 is YYREEE (reference sequence). J gave up 5 bases and V 3 bases, and 9 bases lay outside the gene matches. In DNA, the CDR3 is TGTGCCAGCAGCTGGCGCACAGGGGGAGGAACTGAAGCTTTCTTT. It encodes CASSWRTGGGTEAFF.

The genes are TRBV6-5 and TRBJ1-1; 12 bases fit TRBD1. V shed 2 bases and J 6 bases; nucleotides not matched to a gene: 7. The length of the CDR3 is 16 residues. Germline CDR1 is MNHEY and CDR2 is SVGAGI. The CDR3 DNA follows: TGTGCCAGCAGTTACGGAACCGGGACAGGGGGCTCTGAAGCTTTCTTT. Translating gives CASSYGTGTGGSEAFF.

This chain joins TRBV6-2 or TRBV6-3 and TRBJ1-2; no reliable D call. V was shortened by 3 bases and J by 4 bases, with 15 bases between the two germline ends. From germline, CDR1 is MNHEY and CDR2 SVGEGT. The CDR3 has 15 residues. The CDR3 region has the DNA TGTGCCAGCAGTTATTTTTCGCAGGTCCCCTATGGCTACACCTTC. This encodes CASSYFSQVPYGYTF.

The V and J genes are TRBV2 and TRBJ2-2; D is uncertain. The CDR3 loop spans 14 amino acids. Trimming stripped 7 bases from V and 0 bases from J, with 9 bases between. Germline CDR1 SNHLY, CDR2 FYNNEI. CDR3 sequence (DNA): TGTGCCAGCAAAACTACTTCGAACACCGGGGAGCTGTTTTTT. Amino acids: CASKTTSNTGELFF.

The rearrangement links TRBV19 to TRBJ2-6, with 7 bases that match TRBD2. Germline CDR1 and CDR2: LNHDA and SQIVND (reference sequence). With V trimmed by 3 bases and J by 2 bases, 7 bases remained unmatched. The CDR3 runs to 17 residues. CDR3 sequence (DNA): TGTGCCAGTAGTATTGGAGCGGGGAACCCTGGGGCCAACGTCCTGACTTTC. Protein sequence: CASSIGAGNPGANVLTF.

V is TRBV28 and J is TRBJ1-5, with a tentative D call TRBD1 (5 bases). This CDR3 has 16 amino acids. The V and J ends lost 4 bases and 9 bases respectively, with 22 bases between them. CDR1 MDHEN and CDR2 SYDVKM come from the germline V gene. The CDR3 region has the DNA TGTGCCAGCAGTTCCCGGTGGGGGGAGGGCCGGCTGCCCCAGCATTTT. Encoded protein: CASSSRWGEGRLPQHF.

The chain links TRBV2 to TRBJ1-1, with 10 bases matching TRBD1. CDR1 and CDR2 (germline): SNHLY, FYNNEI. V was clipped by 7 bases and J by 0 bases; unmatched bases: 5. The CDR3 has 15 amino acids. The CDR3 loop reads CASIMDRGMNTEAFF. In DNA, the CDR3 is TGTGCCAGCATTATGGACAGGGGGATGAACACTGAAGCTTTCTTT.

The rearrangement joins TRBV27 to TRBJ2-7; 7 bases are a match to TRBD1. V was clipped by 2 bases and J by 4 bases; unmatched bases: 8. The CDR3 covers 15 residues. CDR1 and CDR2 from the germline V gene are MNHEY and SMNVEV (reference sequence). DNA for the CDR3: TGTGCCAGCAGTTTAAGCTACAGGGGAACATACGAGCAGTACTTC. Translation gives CASSLSYRGTYEQYF.

J is TRBJ2-5 and V is TRBV7-2; 8 bases are shared with TRBD1. The CDR3 covers 18 residues. V shed 3 bases, J shed 0 bases, and the junction held 12 bases outside the gene matches. Germline V gene data show CDR1 as SGHTA and CDR2 as FQGNSA. This CDR3 reads CASSFPFPAGGDQETQYF. In DNA, the CDR3 is TGTGCCAGCAGCTTTCCCTTCCCCGCAGGGGGCGACCAAGAGACCCAGTACTTC. The full variable domain, in which reference TRBV7-2 and TRBJ2-5 provide the parts outside the CDR3, is GAGVSQSPSNKVTEKGKDVELRCDPISGHTALYWYRQSLGQGLEFLIYFQGNSAPDKSGLPSDRFSAERTGGSVSTLTIQRTQQEDSAVYLCASSFPFPAGGDQETQYFGPGTRLLVL.

V and J are TRBV7-2 and TRBJ1-5; no firm D call. V was pared by 5 bases and J by 4 bases, with 15 bases between. Germline V lookup: CDR1 SGHTA, CDR2 FQGNSA. This CDR3 has 15 residues. This CDR3 is CASSPSPGWNQPQHF. CDR3 nucleotide sequence: TGTGCCAGCAGCCCCTCCCCGGGGTGGAATCAGCCCCAGCATTTT.